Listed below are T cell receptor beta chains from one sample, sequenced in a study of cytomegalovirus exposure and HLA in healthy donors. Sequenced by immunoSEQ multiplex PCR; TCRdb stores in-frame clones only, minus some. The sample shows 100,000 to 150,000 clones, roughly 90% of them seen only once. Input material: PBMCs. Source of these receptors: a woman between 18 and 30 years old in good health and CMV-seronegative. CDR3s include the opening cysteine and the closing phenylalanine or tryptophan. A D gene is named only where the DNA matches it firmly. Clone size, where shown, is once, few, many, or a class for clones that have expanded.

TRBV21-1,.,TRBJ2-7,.,CARGQEPYEQYF,TGTGCCAGAGGACAGGAGCCCTACGAGCAGTACTTC
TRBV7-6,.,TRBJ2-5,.,CASSRGHSQETQYF,TGTGCCAGCAGTCGTGGACACTCCCAAGAGACCCAGTACTTC
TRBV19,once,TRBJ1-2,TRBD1,CASSIVTFGDRRGYTF,TGTGCCAGTAGTATCGTGACATTTGGGGACAGGCGTGGCTACACCTTC
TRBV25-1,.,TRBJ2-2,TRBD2,CASIGRVQYTGELFF,TGTGCCAGCATTGGGAGGGTGCAGTACACCGGGGAGCTGTTTTTT
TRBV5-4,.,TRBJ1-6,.,CASSGGGGARSPLHF,TGTGCCAGCAGCGGGGGAGGGGGGGCGCGGTCACCCCTCCACTTT
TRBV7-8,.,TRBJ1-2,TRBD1,CASSSRDRGRSLDGYTF,TGTGCCAGCAGCTCCCGGGACAGGGGGCGCAGTCTGGATGGCTACACCTTC
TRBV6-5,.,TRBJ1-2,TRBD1,CASSYPGQGAQGYTF,TGTGCCAGCAGTTACCCGGGACAGGGGGCTCAAGGCTACACCTTC
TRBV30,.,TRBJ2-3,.,CAWSVQTDTQYF,TGTGCCTGGAGTGTACAAACAGATACGCAGTATTTT
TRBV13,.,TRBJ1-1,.,CASSPGTPGTEAFF,TGTGCCAGCAGCCCTGGTACGCCGGGCACTGAAGCTTTCTTT
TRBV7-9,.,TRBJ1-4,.,CASSLAGVSGVEKLFF,TGTGCCAGCAGCTTAGCAGGGGTTTCAGGGGTCGAAAAACTGTTTTTT
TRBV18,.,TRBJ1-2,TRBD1,CASSQTGGLIHGYTF,TGTGCCAGCTCACAGACAGGGGGCCTCATCCATGGCTACACCTTC
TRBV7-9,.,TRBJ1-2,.,CASSASTGWDYGYTF,TGTGCCAGCAGCGCCTCGACAGGATGGGACTATGGCTACACCTTC
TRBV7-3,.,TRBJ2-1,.,CASSCHRDTRNEQFF,TGTGCCAGCAGCTGTCACCGGGACACCAGAAATGAGCAGTTCTTC
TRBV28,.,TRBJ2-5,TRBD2,CASTTGTSGTQYF,TGTGCCAGCACCACCGGGACTAGTGGGACCCAGTACTTC
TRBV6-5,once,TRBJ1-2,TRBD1,CASSYSKQGNYGYTF,TGTGCCAGCAGTTACTCGAAACAGGGGAACTATGGCTACACCTTC
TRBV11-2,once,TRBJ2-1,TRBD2,CASSFPETSVGSYNEQFF,TGTGCCAGCAGCTTCCCAGAGACTAGCGTAGGCTCCTACAATGAGCAGTTCTTC
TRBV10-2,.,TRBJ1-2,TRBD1,CASTPDRGLIGYTF,TGCGCCAGCACCCCGGACAGGGGGCTAATCGGCTACACCTTC
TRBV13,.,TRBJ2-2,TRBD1,CASSTGQGAAGELFF,TGTGCCAGCAGCACCGGACAGGGGGCGGCCGGGGAGCTGTTTTTT